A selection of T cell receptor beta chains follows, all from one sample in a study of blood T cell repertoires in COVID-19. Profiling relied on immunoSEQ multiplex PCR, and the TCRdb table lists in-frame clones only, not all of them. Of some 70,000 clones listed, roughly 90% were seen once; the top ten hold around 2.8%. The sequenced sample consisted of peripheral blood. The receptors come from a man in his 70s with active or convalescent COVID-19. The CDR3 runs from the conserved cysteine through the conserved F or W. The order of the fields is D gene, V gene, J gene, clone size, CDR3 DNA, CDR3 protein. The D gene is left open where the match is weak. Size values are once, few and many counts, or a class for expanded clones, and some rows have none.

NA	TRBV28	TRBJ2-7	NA	TGTGCCAGCAGTTTCGCAGGCTCCCCCTACGAGCAGTACTTC	CASSFAGSPYEQYF
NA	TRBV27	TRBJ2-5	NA	TGTGCCAGCAGTTTAATGGCAGGGGTCGAGACCCAGTACTTC	CASSLMAGVETQYF
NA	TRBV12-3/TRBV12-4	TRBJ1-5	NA	TGTGCCAGCAGTTTGGGGCAATACGGATTCCATTTT	CASSLGQYGFHF
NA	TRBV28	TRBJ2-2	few	TGTGCCAGCAGCTTACAGACCGGGGAGCTGTTTTTT	CASSLQTGELFF
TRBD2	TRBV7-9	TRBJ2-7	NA	TGTGCCAGCAGCAATCCCGGGACTAGCGGATCCTACGAGCAGTACTTC	CASSNPGTSGSYEQYF
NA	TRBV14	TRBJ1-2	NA	TGTGCCAGCAGCTCTACAGCTAACTATGGCTACACCTTC	CASSSTANYGYTF
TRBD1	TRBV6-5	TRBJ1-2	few	TGTGCCAGCAGTTACTCTCGGACAGGGGGTAACTATGGCTACACCTTC	CASSYSRTGGNYGYTF
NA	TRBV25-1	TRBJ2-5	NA	TGTGCCAGCAGTCCGCTAGGGGGAGAGACCCAGTACTTC	CASSPLGGETQYF
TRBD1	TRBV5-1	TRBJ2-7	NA	TGCGCCAGCAGCCCCGAGACAGGGCGCCCCTACGAGCAGTACTTC	CASSPETGRPYEQYF
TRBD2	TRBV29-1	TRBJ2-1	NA	TGCAGCGTTGGTGGGGGGGGGAGCCGCGATGAGCAGTTCTTC	CSVGGGGSRDEQFF
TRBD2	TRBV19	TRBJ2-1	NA	TGTGCCAGTAGTAGCGGGAGACACAATGAGCAGTTCTTC	CASSSGRHNEQFF
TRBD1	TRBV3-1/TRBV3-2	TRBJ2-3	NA	TGTGCCAGCAGCCAAGGACAGGGCTCAGATACGCAGTATTTT	CASSQGQGSDTQYF